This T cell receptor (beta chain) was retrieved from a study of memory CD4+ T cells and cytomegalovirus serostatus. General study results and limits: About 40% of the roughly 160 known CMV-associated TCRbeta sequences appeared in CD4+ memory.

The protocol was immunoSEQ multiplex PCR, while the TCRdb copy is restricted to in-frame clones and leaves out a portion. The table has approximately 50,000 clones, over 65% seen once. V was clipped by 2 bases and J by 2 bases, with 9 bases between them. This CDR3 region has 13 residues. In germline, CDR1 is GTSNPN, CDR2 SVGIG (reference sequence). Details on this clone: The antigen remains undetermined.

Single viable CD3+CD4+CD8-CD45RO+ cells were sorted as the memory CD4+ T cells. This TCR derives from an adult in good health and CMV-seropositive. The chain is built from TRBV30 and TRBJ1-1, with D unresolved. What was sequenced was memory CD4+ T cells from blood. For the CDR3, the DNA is TGTGCCTGGAGTAGAGGCGGTAACACTGAAGCTTTCTTT. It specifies CAWSRGGNTEAFF. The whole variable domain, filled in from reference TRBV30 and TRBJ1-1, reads SQTIHQWPATLVQPVGSPLSLECTVEGTSNPNLYWYRQAAGRGLQLLFYSVGIGQISSEVPQNLSASRPQDRQFILSSKKLLLSDSGFYLCAWSRGGNTEAFFGQGTRLTVV.